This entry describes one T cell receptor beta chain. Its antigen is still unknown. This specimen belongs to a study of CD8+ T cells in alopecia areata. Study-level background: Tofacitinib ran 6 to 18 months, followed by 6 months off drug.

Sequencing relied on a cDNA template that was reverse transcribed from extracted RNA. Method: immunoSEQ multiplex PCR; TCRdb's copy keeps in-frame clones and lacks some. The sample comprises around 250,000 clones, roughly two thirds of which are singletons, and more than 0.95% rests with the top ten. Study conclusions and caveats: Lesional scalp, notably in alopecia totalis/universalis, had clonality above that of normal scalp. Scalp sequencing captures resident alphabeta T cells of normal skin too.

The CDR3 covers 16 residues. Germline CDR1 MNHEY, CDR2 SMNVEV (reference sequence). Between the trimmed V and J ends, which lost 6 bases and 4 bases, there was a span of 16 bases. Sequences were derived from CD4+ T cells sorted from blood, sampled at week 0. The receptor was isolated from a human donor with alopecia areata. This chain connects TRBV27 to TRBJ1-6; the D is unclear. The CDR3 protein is CASRASGKGYNSPLHF. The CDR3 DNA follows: TGTGCCAGCAGGGCCTCGGGGAAAGGATATAATTCACCCCTCCACTTT.